The T cell receptor beta chain described here comes from a study of shared clonotypes between healthy human individuals. TCRdb keeps only in-frame clones here, not all; method: immunoSEQ multiplex PCR. The sample has roughly 510,000 clones; about 79% are singletons. Adult Caucasians living in Nashville, Tennessee made up all of the donors. Germline V CDR1 and CDR2: GTSNPN, SVGIG (reference sequence). The CDR3 contains 13 residues. The germline V and J ends were trimmed by 0 bases and 6 bases, with 11 bases remaining between them. The TCR originated in a woman between 40 and 50 years old in good health. Some clones in this sample may be carry-over from other donors' samples. The gene calls are TRBV30 and TRBJ1-2; no clear D gene. Sequenced material: PBMCs. The CDR3 nucleotides read TGTGCCTGGAGTGTAGGCCCCGGGAATGGCTACACCTTC. This sequence encodes CAWSVGPGNGYTF.